The 3 T cell receptor beta chains below come from one sample, sequenced in a study of shared clonotypes between healthy human individuals. Sequenced by immunoSEQ multiplex PCR; TCRdb stores in-frame clones only, minus some. The table shows roughly 490,000 clones, with 76% occurring only once. Sequencing was carried out using PBMCs. These receptors were obtained from a middle-aged woman in good health. Some clones in this sample may be carry-over from other donors' samples.

The V and J genes are TRBV6-1 and TRBJ2-1, with 7 nucleotides matching TRBD1. V lost 4 bases to trimming and J lost 3 bases; unmatched junction nucleotides: 15. CDR1 is MNHNS and CDR2 is SASEGT in the germline V gene. The CDR3 runs to 18 residues. The CDR3 region is CASSGRTGLWRSYNEQFF. In nucleotides, the CDR3 is TGTGCCAGCAGTGGCCGGACAGGACTGTGGAGAAGCTACAATGAGCAGTTCTTC.

This clone was observed a few times. This chain links TRBV6-5 with TRBJ1-4; weak D call: TRBD1 (5 bases). The ends were cut back, 6 bases at V and 11 bases at J, with 22 bases in the middle. The length of the CDR3 is 15 residues. Per germline, CDR1 MNHEY and CDR2 SVGAGI. CDR3 loop: CASSRSTDRGDKLFF. The CDR3 DNA reads as TGTGCCAGCAGCCGTTCGACCGACCGGGGCGACAAACTGTTTTTT.

This clone was counted ten times or more. Other DNA sequences in this specimen translate into the identical CDR3. The chain couples TRBV18 to TRBJ2-5, with D perhaps assigned TRBD1 or TRBD2 (5 bases each). Trimming left V 5 bases short and J 2 bases short, with 9 bases between. CDR3 length equals 13 residues. Germline CDR1 KGHSH, CDR2 LQKENI. The CDR3 reads CASSGGLQETQYF. The CDR3 bases are TGTGCCAGCTCAGGGGGTCTACAAGAGACCCAGTACTTC. Full variable domain (rest looked up from reference TRBV18 and TRBJ2-5): NAGVMQNPRHLVRRRGQEARLRCSPMKGHSHVYWYRQLPEEGLKFMVYLQKENIIDESGMPKERFSAEFPKEGPSILRIQQVVRGDSAAYFCASSGGLQETQYFGPGTRLLVL.